This passage covers 23 T cell receptor beta chains from one sample sequenced in a study of OX40 agonist ivuxolimab in advanced cancers. TCRdb's copy holds only in-frame clones and misses some; the assay was immunoSEQ multiplex PCR. The table lists 95,000 to 150,000 clones, over 85% of them singletons. Sequencing used CD4+ or CD8+ T cells sorted from blood, obtained in a trial of the OX40 agonist ivuxolimab. All receptors derive from an adult with an advanced solid tumor such as melanoma, head and neck, liver or kidney cancer.

The CDR3 protein is CASMENRSEKLFF. DNA for the CDR3: TGTGCCAGCATGGAGAACAGATCCGAAAAACTGTTTTTT. The J gene is TRBJ1-4, the V gene TRBV28; D unresolved. Deletions cut 7 bases from V and 8 bases from J, with 14 bases between. Germline CDR1 and CDR2: MDHEN and SYDVKM. The CDR3 sequence is 13 residues long.

The chain uses TRBV5-1 and TRBJ1-5, with a weak D call TRBD1 (6 bases). Deletions cut 0 bases from V and 8 bases from J, with 15 bases between. This CDR3 has 15 amino acids. CDR1 and CDR2 from the germline V gene are SGHRS and YFSETQ. The CDR3 loop is CASSLDGRGGEPQHF. Written as DNA, the CDR3 is TGCGCCAGCAGCTTGGATGGTAGGGGGGGGGAGCCCCAGCATTTT. Complete variable domain (other parts from reference TRBV5-1 and TRBJ1-5): KAGVTQTPRYLIKTRGQQVTLSCSPISGHRSVSWYQQTPGQGLQFLFEYFSETQRNKGNFPGRFSGRQFSNSRSEMNVSTLELGDSALYLCASSLDGRGGEPQHFGDGTRLSIL.

J is TRBJ1-2 and V is TRBV12-5; perhaps TRBD1 as D (5 bases). The CDR3 consists of 13 residues. CDR1 LGHNT and CDR2 FRNRAP come from the germline V gene. The V end was cut by 5 bases, the J end by 4 bases, with 11 bases between. CDR3 in DNA: TGTGCTAGTGGTATCACAGGAGGCTATGGCTACACCTTC. This sequence encodes CASGITGGYGYTF.

The V call is TRBV6-5, the J call TRBJ2-1; 8 bases match TRBD2. This CDR3 region has 14 residues. V was pared by 2 bases and J by 4 bases, with 1 base of the junction left unmatched. Germline values: CDR1 MNHEY, CDR2 SVGAGI. The CDR3 region has the DNA TGTGCCAGCAGTTACGTAGCGGGGTACAATGAGCAGTTCTTC. Encoded protein: CASSYVAGYNEQFF.

The chain uses TRBV5-8 and TRBJ2-3, with D possibly TRBD2 on 6 matching bases. The CDR3 loop spans 15 amino acids. V was shortened by 3 bases and J by 6 bases, with 17 bases between the two germline ends. Germline-derived CDR1 and CDR2 are SGHTS and YDEGEE. DNA of the CDR3: TGTGCCAGCAGCTCGCGGGGACTCTCGGGGGATACGCAGTATTTT. It yields the protein CASSSRGLSGDTQYF.

As to this clone: A read error may account for a junction end that differs from germline. The chain recombines TRBV30 with TRBJ1-1, with D unclear. Germline CDR1 is GTSNPN and CDR2 is SVGIG (reference sequence). CDR3 length equals 11 residues. The CDR3 region has the DNA TGTGCCTGGAGCCCCTCCGAACACTTTTTGTTT. The encoded protein is CAWSPSEHFLF.

The V gene is TRBV7-9, the J gene TRBJ2-7; weak D call: TRBD2 (6 bases). Germline assignment: CDR1 SEHNR and CDR2 FQNEAQ (reference sequence). The CDR3 is made up of 14 amino acids. Trimming pared 3 bases from V and 6 bases from J, leaving 15 bases between. The CDR3 DNA sequence: TGTGCCAGCAGCTTGCGGGACGGAATGGGCGAGCAGTACTTC. Protein sequence: CASSLRDGMGEQYF. Variable domain in full (rest from reference TRBV7-9 and TRBJ2-7): DTGVSQNPRHKITKRGQNVTFRCDPISEHNRLYWYRQTLGQGPEFLTYFQNEAQLEKSRLLSDRFSAERPKGSFSTLEIQRTEQGDSAMYLCASSLRDGMGEQYFGPGTRLTVT.

This chain connects TRBV4-3 to TRBJ2-7, with TRBD1 matching 8 bases. The CDR3 is 17 residues long. The V gene's germline CDR1 is LGHNA and CDR2 YSLEER. Unmatched junction bases numbered 16, after V lost 5 bases and J lost 4 bases. The CDR3 spells CASSIGQGRQYGYEQYF. In DNA form, the CDR3 reads TGCGCCAGCAGCATAGGACAGGGAAGGCAGTACGGGTACGAGCAGTACTTC.

This sequence joins TRBV10-3 and TRBJ2-2; D assignment may be TRBD1 or TRBD2 (5 bases each). V was shortened by 4 bases and J by 5 bases, with 11 bases between the two germline ends. The germline CDR1 and CDR2 sequences are ENHRY and SYGVKD. The CDR3 has 14 amino acids. The CDR3: CAISASEGTGELFF. DNA of the CDR3: TGTGCCATCAGTGCCTCCGAGGGGACCGGGGAGCTGTTTTTT.

The chain is built from TRBV5-4 and TRBJ2-3; 13 positions match TRBD2. This CDR3 comprises 18 residues. Per germline, CDR1 SGHNT and CDR2 YYREEE (reference sequence). With V trimmed by 4 bases and J by 2 bases, 10 bases remained unmatched. The CDR3 here is CASSRNPTSGGTTDTQYF. Here the CDR3 DNA reads TGTGCCAGCAGCCGCAACCCGACTAGCGGGGGGACCACAGATACGCAGTATTTT.

V gene TRBV5-6 combines with J gene TRBJ2-5; no firm D call. Looked up from germline, CDR1 is SGHDT and CDR2 is YYEEEE. Trimming took off 4 bases at V and 5 bases at J, with 12 bases between the two ends. CDR3 length equals 13 residues. As DNA, the CDR3 is TGTGCCAGCAGCGGATACAGTGAGGAGACCCAGTACTTC. It is translated as CASSGYSEETQYF.

This chain links TRBV7-9 with TRBJ2-5; D unresolved. CDR1 and CDR2 (germline): SEHNR, FQNEAQ (reference sequence). The CDR3 is 19 residues long. With 2 bases removed from V and 0 bases from J, the gap between germline ends came to 22 bases. In nucleotides, the CDR3 is TGTGCCAGCAGCTTATCATCCTTACAGTACGGCGGATACCAAGAGACCCAGTACTTC. Translation: CASSLSSLQYGGYQETQYF. Full variable domain (outside the CDR3, taken from reference TRBV7-9 and TRBJ2-5): DTGVSQNPRHKITKRGQNVTFRCDPISEHNRLYWYRQTLGQGPEFLTYFQNEAQLEKSRLLSDRFSAERPKGSFSTLEIQRTEQGDSAMYLCASSLSSLQYGGYQETQYFGPGTRLLVL.

V gene TRBV6-1 combines with J gene TRBJ1-1; 7 nucleotides agree with TRBD1. Germline-derived CDR1 and CDR2 are MNHNS and SASEGT. Germline trimming cut 6 bases from V and 7 bases from J; bases unmatched to any gene: 5. There are 12 residues in the CDR3. The CDR3 DNA follows: TGTGCCAGCAGGAGACAGGGTTTTGAAGCTTTCTTT. This sequence encodes CASRRQGFEAFF.

The genes are TRBV6-1 and TRBJ1-6, with 9 nucleotides matching TRBD1. CDR1 and CDR2 from the germline V gene are MNHNS and SASEGT. The CDR3 spans 15 residues. V was pared by 3 bases and J by 9 bases, with 6 bases of the junction left unmatched. CDR3 region: CASSDRTGASSPLHF. For the CDR3, the DNA is TGTGCCAGCAGTGATAGGACAGGGGCAAGTTCACCCCTCCACTTT.

CDR3 DNA sequence: TGCAGTGCCGGACGGGGTGAGCAGTTCTTC. Protein product: CSAGRGEQFF. The rearrangement uses TRBV20-1 and TRBJ2-1, with D perhaps TRBD2 (5 bases). The CDR3 sequence is 10 residues long. Trimming removed 6 bases at V and 9 bases at J, with 9 bases between. Germline CDR1 reads DFQATT; CDR2 reads SNEGSKA (reference sequence).

The CDR3 DNA sequence: TGTGCCAGCAGCTCGACAGGGGATACGCAGTATTTT. It codes for CASSSTGDTQYF. The genes are TRBV11-3 and TRBJ2-3; TRBD1 matches 7 bases. V was clipped by 4 bases and J by 6 bases; unmatched bases: 1. Per germline, CDR1 SGHNT and CDR2 YENEEA. CDR3 size: 12 residues.

This clone was recorded only once. The chain couples TRBV9 to TRBJ2-5; possible D gene TRBD1, 6 bases. The CDR3 has 14 amino acids. Trimming pared 2 bases from V and 4 bases from J, leaving 12 bases between. In germline, CDR1 is SGDLS, CDR2 YYNGEE. In DNA, the CDR3 is TGTGCCAGCAGCGTCCTGGGGGCGGGAGAGACCCAGTACTTC. It translates to CASSVLGAGETQYF.

The J gene is TRBJ2-2, the V gene TRBV7-2; TRBD2 agrees at 8 bases. Germline V gene data show CDR1 as SGHTA and CDR2 as FQGNSA. With V trimmed by 5 bases and J by 1 base, 15 bases remained unmatched. CDR3 length: 19 amino acids. In DNA form, the CDR3 reads TGTGCCAGCAGCCCTCGAGGGGGGGGTGGGACTAGGAACACCGGGGAGCTGTTTTTT. Its translation is CASSPRGGGGTRNTGELFF.

The chain carries TRBV19 and TRBJ1-5; D call uncertain. CDR3 length: 13 residues. Germline V CDR1 and CDR2: LNHDA, SQIVND (reference sequence). Trimming took 6 bases from V and 8 from J, leaving 14 bases between them. The CDR3 sequence is CASRPQGFEPQHF. The CDR3 bases are TGTGCCAGTAGACCACAAGGTTTTGAGCCCCAGCATTTT.

This chain links TRBV5-1 with TRBJ2-3, with D unclear. Deletions cut 0 bases from V and 5 bases from J, with 4 bases between. The CDR3 spans 12 residues. Per the germline V gene, CDR1 is SGHRS and CDR2 is YFSETQ. The CDR3 sequence: CASSLELDTQYF. In nucleotides, the CDR3 is TGCGCCAGCAGCTTGGAACTAGATACGCAGTATTTT. The complete variable domain, with remaining parts taken from reference TRBV5-1 and TRBJ2-3, reads KAGVTQTPRYLIKTRGQQVTLSCSPISGHRSVSWYQQTPGQGLQFLFEYFSETQRNKGNFPGRFSGRQFSNSRSEMNVSTLELGDSALYLCASSLELDTQYFGPGTRLTVL.

The chain employs TRBV12-5 and TRBJ2-1; D might be TRBD1 (6 bases). Trimming left V 7 bases short and J 6 bases short, with 19 bases between. The CDR3 runs to 15 residues. The germline V gene has CDR1 LGHNT and CDR2 FRNRAP. The CDR3 sequence: CASALLQGATNEQFF. The DNA for the CDR3 is TGTGCTAGTGCCCTGTTACAGGGAGCCACCAATGAGCAGTTCTTC.

This chain uses TRBV5-1 with TRBJ2-6; D uncertain. This CDR3 has 15 residues. V was pared by 4 bases and J by 1 base, with 9 bases between. Per the germline V gene, CDR1 is SGHRS and CDR2 is YFSETQ. This chain's CDR3 is CASSPTQSGANVLTF. The DNA for the CDR3 is TGCGCCAGCAGCCCAACCCAATCTGGGGCCAACGTCCTGACTTTC. Supplemented by reference TRBV5-1 and TRBJ2-6, the full variable domain reads KAGVTQTPRYLIKTRGQQVTLSCSPISGHRSVSWYQQTPGQGLQFLFEYFSETQRNKGNFPGRFSGRQFSNSRSEMNVSTLELGDSALYLCASSPTQSGANVLTFGAGSRLTVL.

This chain joins TRBV5-6 and TRBJ2-2; 8 bases are shared with TRBD1. V shed 1 base, J shed 4 bases, and the junction held 6 bases outside the gene matches. The CDR3 is made up of 16 amino acids. Germline V gives CDR1 SGHDT, CDR2 YYEEEE. The CDR3 sequence: CASSLPGQGVTGELFF. CDR3 sequence (DNA): TGTGCCAGCAGCTTGCCCGGACAGGGCGTCACCGGGGAGCTGTTTTTT.